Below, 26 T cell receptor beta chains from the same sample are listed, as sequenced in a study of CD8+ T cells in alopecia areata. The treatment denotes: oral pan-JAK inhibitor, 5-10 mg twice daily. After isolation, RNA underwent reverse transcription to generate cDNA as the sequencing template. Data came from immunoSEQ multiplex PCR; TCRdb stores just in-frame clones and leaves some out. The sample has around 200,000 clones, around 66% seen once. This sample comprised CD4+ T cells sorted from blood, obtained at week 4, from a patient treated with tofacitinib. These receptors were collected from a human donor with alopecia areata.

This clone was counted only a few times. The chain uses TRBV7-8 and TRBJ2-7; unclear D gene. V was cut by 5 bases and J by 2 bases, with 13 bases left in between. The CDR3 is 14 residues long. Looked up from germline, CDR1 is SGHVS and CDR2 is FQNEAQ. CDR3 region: CASSLDKGPYEQYF. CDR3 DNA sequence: TGTGCCAGCAGCCTCGACAAAGGTCCCTACGAGCAGTACTTC.

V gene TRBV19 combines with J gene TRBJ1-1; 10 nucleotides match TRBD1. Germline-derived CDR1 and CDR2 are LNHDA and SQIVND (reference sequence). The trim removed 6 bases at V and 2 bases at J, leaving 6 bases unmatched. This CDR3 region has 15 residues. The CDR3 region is CASRGTGALNTEAFF. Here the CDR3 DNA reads TGTGCCAGTAGGGGGACAGGGGCCCTCAACACTGAAGCTTTCTTT.

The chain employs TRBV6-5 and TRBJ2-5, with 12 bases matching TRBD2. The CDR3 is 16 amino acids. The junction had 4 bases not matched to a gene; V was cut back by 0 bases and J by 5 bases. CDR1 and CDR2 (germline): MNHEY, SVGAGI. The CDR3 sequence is CASSYSVLAGGETQYF. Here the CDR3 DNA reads TGTGCCAGCAGTTACTCGGTCCTAGCGGGGGGGGAGACCCAGTACTTC.

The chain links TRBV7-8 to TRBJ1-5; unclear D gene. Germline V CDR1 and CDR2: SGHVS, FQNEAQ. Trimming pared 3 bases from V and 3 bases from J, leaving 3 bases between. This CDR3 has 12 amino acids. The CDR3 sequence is CASSFPNQPQHF. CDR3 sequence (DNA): TGTGCCAGCAGCTTCCCCAATCAGCCCCAGCATTTT.

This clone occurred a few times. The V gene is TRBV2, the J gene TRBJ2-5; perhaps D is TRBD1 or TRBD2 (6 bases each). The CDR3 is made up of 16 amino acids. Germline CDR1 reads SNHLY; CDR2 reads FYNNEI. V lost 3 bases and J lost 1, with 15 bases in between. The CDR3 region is CASSDRGVAGQETQYF. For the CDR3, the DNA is TGTGCCAGCAGTGATAGGGGGGTAGCCGGCCAAGAGACCCAGTACTTC. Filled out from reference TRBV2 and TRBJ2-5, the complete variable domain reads EPEVTQTPSHQVTQMGQEVILRCVPISNHLYFYWYRQILGQKVEFLVSFYNNEISEKSEIFDDQFSVERPDGSNFTLKIRSTKLEDSAMYFCASSDRGVAGQETQYFGPGTRLLVL.

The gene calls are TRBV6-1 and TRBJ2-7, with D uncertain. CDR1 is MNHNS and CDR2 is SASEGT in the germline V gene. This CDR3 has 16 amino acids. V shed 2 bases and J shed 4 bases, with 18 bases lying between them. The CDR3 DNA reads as TGTGCCAGCAGTGAAAGGTCGGCACAGAGTATTTACGAGCAGTACTTC. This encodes CASSERSAQSIYEQYF.

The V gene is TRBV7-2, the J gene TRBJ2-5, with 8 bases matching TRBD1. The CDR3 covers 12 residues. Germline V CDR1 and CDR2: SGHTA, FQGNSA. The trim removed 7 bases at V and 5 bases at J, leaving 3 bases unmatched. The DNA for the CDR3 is TGTGCCAGCAACCGACAGGGGGAGACCCAGTACTTC. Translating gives CASNRQGETQYF.

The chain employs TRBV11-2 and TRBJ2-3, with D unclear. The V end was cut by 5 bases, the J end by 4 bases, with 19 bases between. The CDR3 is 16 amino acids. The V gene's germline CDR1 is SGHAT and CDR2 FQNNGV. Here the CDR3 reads CASSIRGDPSSDTQYF. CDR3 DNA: TGTGCCAGCAGCATCCGCGGCGACCCGAGCTCAGATACGCAGTATTTT.

CDR3 nucleotides: TGTGCCAGCAGTGTCGGGACAGCGAGCAATCAGCCCCAGCATTTT. Its protein product is CASSVGTASNQPQHF. The rearrangement links TRBV6-1 to TRBJ1-5, with 7 bases lining up with TRBD1. With 4 bases clipped from V and 1 base from J, the junction kept 4 bases outside the gene matches. CDR3 length equals 15 residues. Germline assignment: CDR1 MNHNS and CDR2 SASEGT.

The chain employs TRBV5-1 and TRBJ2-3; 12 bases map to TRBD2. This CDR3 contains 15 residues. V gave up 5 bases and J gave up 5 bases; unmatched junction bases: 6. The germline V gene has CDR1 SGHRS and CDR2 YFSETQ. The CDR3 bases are TGCGCCAGCAGTCCTAGCGGGGGGGCCGTAGATACGCAGTATTTT. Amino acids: CASSPSGGAVDTQYF.

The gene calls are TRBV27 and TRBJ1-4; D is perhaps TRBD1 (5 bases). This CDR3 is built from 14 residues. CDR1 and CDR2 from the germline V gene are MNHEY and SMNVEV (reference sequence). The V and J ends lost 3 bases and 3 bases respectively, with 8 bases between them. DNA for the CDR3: TGTGCCAGCAGTTTCCAGGGCCCTAATGAAAAACTGTTTTTT. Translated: CASSFQGPNEKLFF.

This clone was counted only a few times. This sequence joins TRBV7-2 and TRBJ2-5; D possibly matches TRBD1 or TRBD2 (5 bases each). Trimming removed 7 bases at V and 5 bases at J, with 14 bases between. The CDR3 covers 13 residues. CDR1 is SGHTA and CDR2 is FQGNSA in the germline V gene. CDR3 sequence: CASKRGAKETQYF. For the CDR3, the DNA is TGTGCCAGCAAGCGAGGGGCCAAGGAGACCCAGTACTTC.

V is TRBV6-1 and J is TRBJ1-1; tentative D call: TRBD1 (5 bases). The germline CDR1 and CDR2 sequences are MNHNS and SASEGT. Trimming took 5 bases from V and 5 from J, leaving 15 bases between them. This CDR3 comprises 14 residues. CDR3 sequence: CASSLRAGGTEAFF. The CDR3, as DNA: TGTGCCAGCAGTTTACGGGCCGGGGGGACTGAAGCTTTCTTT.

CDR3 nucleotide sequence: TGTGCCAGTAGTTCCTACGCCGGGACAGGGAAAGAGACCCAGTACTTC. It yields the protein CASSSYAGTGKETQYF. The V call is TRBV19, the J call TRBJ2-5; 9 positions match TRBD1. J lost 3 bases, V lost 5 bases, and 10 bases had no gene match. The CDR3 spans 16 residues. CDR1 is LNHDA and CDR2 is SQIVND in the germline V gene (reference sequence).

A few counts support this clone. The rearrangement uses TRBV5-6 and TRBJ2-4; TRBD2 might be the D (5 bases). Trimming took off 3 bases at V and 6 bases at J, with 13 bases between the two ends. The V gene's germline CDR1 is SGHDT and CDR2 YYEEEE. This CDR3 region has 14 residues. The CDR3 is CASSSETRGNIQYF. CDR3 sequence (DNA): TGTGCCAGCAGCTCCGAGACTCGGGGAAACATTCAGTACTTC.

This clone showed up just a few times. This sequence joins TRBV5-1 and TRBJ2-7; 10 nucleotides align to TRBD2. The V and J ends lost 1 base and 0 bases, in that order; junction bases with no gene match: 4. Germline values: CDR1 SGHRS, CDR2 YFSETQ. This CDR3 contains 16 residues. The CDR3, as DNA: TGCGCCAGCAGCTTGAGTAGCGGGGGGACCTCCTACGAGCAGTACTTC. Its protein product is CASSLSSGGTSYEQYF.

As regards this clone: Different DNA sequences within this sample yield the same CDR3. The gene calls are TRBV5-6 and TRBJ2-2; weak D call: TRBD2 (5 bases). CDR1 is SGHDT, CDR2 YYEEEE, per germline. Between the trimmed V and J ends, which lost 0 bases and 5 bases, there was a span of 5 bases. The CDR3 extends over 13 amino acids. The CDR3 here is CASSLGGTGELFF. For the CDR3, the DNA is TGTGCCAGCAGCTTGGGCGGGACCGGGGAGCTGTTTTTT.

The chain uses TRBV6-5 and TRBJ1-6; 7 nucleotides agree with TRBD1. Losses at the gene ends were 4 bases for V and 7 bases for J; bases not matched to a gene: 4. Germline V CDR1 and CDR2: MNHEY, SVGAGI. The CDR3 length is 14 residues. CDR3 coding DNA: TGTGCCAGCAGTTCGGGACAGCCCAATTCACCCCTCCACTTT. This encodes CASSSGQPNSPLHF.

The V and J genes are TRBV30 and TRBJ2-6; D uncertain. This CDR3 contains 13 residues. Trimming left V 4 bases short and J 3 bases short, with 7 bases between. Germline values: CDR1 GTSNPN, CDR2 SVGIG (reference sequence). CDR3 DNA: TGTGCCTGGAACTTAGGTGGGGCCAACGTCCTGACTTTC. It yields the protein CAWNLGGANVLTF.

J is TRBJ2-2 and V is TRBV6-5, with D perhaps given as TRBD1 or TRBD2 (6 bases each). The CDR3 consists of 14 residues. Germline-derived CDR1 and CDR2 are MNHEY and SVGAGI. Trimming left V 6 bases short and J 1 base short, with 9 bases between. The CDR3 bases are TGTGCCAGCAGGGGGGGCGAGAACACCGGGGAGCTGTTTTTT. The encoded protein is CASRGGENTGELFF.

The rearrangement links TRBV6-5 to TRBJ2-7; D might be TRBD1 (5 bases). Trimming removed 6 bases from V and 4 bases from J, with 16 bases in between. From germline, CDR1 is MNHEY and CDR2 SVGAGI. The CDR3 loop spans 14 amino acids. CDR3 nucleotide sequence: TGTGCCAGCAGCTCCCAGGGTGAGAGTTACGAGCAGTACTTC. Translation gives CASSSQGESYEQYF.

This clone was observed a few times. CDR3 protein: CSVGGSSGEQYF. The DNA for the CDR3 is TGCAGCGTTGGAGGAAGTTCGGGCGAGCAGTACTTC. The V gene is TRBV29-1, the J gene TRBJ2-7; D remains unclear. Germline values: CDR1 SQVTM, CDR2 ANQGSEA. V was shortened by 4 bases and J by 6 bases, with 13 bases between the two germline ends. This CDR3 spans 12 amino acids.

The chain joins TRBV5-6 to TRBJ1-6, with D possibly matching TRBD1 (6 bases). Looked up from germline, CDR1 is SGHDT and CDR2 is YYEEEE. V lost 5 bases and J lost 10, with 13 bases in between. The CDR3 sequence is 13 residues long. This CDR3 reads CASRSNRDSPLHF. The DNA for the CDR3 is TGTGCCAGCAGGTCCAACAGGGACTCACCCCTCCACTTT.

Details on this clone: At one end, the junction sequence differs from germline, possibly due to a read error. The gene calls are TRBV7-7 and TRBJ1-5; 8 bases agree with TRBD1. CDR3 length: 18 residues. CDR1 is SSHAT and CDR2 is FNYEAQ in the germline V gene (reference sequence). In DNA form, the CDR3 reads TGTGCTAGCAGCTTTGAGGACAGGGAAATTTCGAGCAATCAGCCCCAGCATTTT. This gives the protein CASSFEDREISSNQPQHF.

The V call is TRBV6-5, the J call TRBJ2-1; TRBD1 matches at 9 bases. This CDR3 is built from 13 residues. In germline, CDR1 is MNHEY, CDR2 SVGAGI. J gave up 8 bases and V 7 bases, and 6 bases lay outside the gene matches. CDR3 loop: CASMRTGVHEQFF. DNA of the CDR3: TGTGCCAGCATGCGGACAGGGGTACATGAGCAGTTCTTC.

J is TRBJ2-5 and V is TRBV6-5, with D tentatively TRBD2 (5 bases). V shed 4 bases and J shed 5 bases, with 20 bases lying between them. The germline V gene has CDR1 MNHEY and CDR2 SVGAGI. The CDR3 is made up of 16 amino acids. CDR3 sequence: CASSSRLSDRRETQYF. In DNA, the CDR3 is TGTGCCAGCAGTTCCCGACTCTCCGACCGGAGGGAGACCCAGTACTTC.